Included here is one T cell receptor beta chain sequence, with context. Its specificity is unknown. CDR3 length: 12 residues. Per the germline V gene, CDR1 is SGHTS and CDR2 is YDEGEE. Trimming removed 0 bases at V and 3 bases at J, with 4 bases between. Sample treatment: treatment-naive control, cytoreductive nephrectomy. The tumor was a clear cell renal cell carcinoma. These data originate in a study of radiation and T cells in renal cell carcinoma. Study observations and caveats: Top 100 clonotypes averaged around 50% in irradiated versus roughly 45% in nephrectomy-only tumors. Irradiated tumors held more dominant CDR3 motifs than control tumors.

Assay used: immunoSEQ multiplex PCR; TCRdb lists only in-frame clones, some missing. The table records about 12,000 clones, less than 75% of them present only once. This specimen consisted of tumor tissue, obtained from a patient whose treatment was nephrectomy without radiotherapy. The V gene is TRBV5-8, the J gene TRBJ2-7; D gene ambiguous. The origin of this receptor is a woman of 80 years or more with renal cell carcinoma. The DNA of the CDR3 is TGTGCCAGCAGCTTGGAGGGCTACGAGCAGTACTTC. Its protein is CASSLEGYEQYF.